Shown below are 20 T cell receptor beta chains from a single sample sequenced in a study of vaccination and CD4 T cells after COVID-19. Indicated treatment: approximately nine-day PBMC culture with coronavirus spike peptide pools or control peptides (ViraFEST assay). An Oncomine TCR Beta short-read assay was used to sequence the DNA from cultured CD4+ T cells. TCRdb passed the PCR reads through MiXCR, listing each CDR3 protein once. The table shows over 11,000 distinct CDR3 sequences, with about three fifths occurring only once. These TCRs' antigens remain unknown. The sample was CD4+ T cells from blood, cultured in vitro. The receptor set was obtained from a human donor who had recovered from COVID-19.

This chain joins TRBV7-7 and TRBJ1-1; D not certain. V was pared by 1 base and J by 1 base, with 4 bases between. The V gene's germline CDR1 is SSHAT and CDR2 FNYEAQ (reference sequence). This CDR3 region has 13 residues. The CDR3 DNA follows: TGTGCCAGCAGCTTAGACCGGAACACTGAAGCTTTCTTT. Residues: CASSLDRNTEAFF. Based on the CDR3 plus reference TRBV7-7 and TRBJ1-1, the full variable domain is GAGVSQSPRYKVTKRGQDVTLRCDPISSHATLYWYQQALGQGPEFLTYFNYEAQPDKSGLPSDRFSAERPEGSISTLTIQRTEQRDSAMYRCASSLDRNTEAFFGQGTRLTVV.

This clonotype was recorded only once. The gene calls are TRBV27 and TRBJ2-7, with 9 bases aligning to TRBD1. The germline CDR1 and CDR2 sequences are MNHEY and SMNVEV (reference sequence). This CDR3 spans 16 amino acids. Trimming took 6 bases from V and 5 from J; bases not matched to a gene: 14. This CDR3 reads CASSLYTHRGLDEQYF. CDR3 nucleotides: TGTGCCAGCAGCCTCTATACACACAGGGGGCTCGACGAGCAGTACTTC.

A note on this clonotype: One junction end disagrees with the germline gene, perhaps due to a read error. The chain recombines TRBV6-1 with TRBJ2-3; 11 nucleotides align to TRBD2. The CDR3 length is 16 residues. Germline V lookup: CDR1 MNHNS, CDR2 SASEGT. For the CDR3, the DNA is TGTGCCAGCAGCCCCTCTAGCGGGGGGTGGACAGATATGCAGTATTTT. The encoded protein is CASSPSSGGWTDMQYF.

The chain uses TRBV24-1 and TRBJ2-1, with 10 bases that match TRBD1. The CDR3 has 18 amino acids. Germline V CDR1 and CDR2: KGHDR, SFDVKD. The J segment lost 3 bases and the V segment lost 3 bases, leaving 10 bases of the junction unmatched. In DNA form, the CDR3 reads TGTGCCACCAGTGATCCCCGTGTCGGGGACAGGGGCTACAATGAGCAGTTCTTC. Its translation is CATSDPRVGDRGYNEQFF.

With respect to this clonotype: This is likely a read error, given that the CDR3 carries no conserved phenylalanine or tryptophan at its end. The CDR3 DNA reads as TGCGCCAGCAGCCAAGACTTGAGCTCCTACGAGCAGTACTAC. Translating it yields CASSQDLSSYEQYY. V usage is TRBV4-3 and J usage is TRBJ2-7; D remains ambiguous. Germline loops: CDR1 LGHNA, CDR2 YSLEER. V was shortened by 0 bases and J by 0 bases, with 6 bases between the two germline ends. This CDR3 contains 14 residues.

This clonotype appeared a few times. The rearrangement joins TRBV20-1 to TRBJ1-6; unclear D gene. The CDR3 sequence is 13 residues long. CDR1 and CDR2 from the germline V gene are DFQATT and SNEGSKA (reference sequence). V was clipped by 0 bases and J by 10 bases, with 10 bases between them. In nucleotides, the CDR3 is TGCAGTGCTAGAGAGTCCAAGGTCTCACCCCTCCACTTT. Protein: CSARESKVSPLHF.

This clonotype occurred a few times. The chain links TRBV20-1 to TRBJ1-2, with a possible D match to TRBD1 (5 bases). This CDR3 region has 12 residues. The germline gives CDR1 DFQATT, CDR2 SNEGSKA (reference sequence). V was cut by 6 bases and J by 8 bases, with 16 bases left in between. This chain's CDR3 is CSALVQAEGYTF. Written as DNA, the CDR3 is TGCAGTGCATTGGTACAGGCTGAAGGCTACACCTTC.

The chain couples TRBV7-3 to TRBJ2-2, with 10 nucleotides matching TRBD2. The CDR3 loop spans 16 amino acids. CDR1 is SGHTA and CDR2 is FQGTGA in the germline V gene. Trimming removed 4 bases from V and 0 bases from J; junction bases left unmatched: 2. CDR3 DNA: TGTGCCAGCAGCTCCGGACTAGCGGCGAACACCGGGGAGCTGTTTTTT. Translated, it gives CASSSGLAANTGELFF.

The chain recombines TRBV20-1 with TRBJ1-4; D is perhaps TRBD1 (6 bases). Between the trimmed V and J ends, which lost 2 bases and 8 bases, there was a span of 12 bases. This CDR3 has 13 residues. Germline V CDR1 and CDR2: DFQATT, SNEGSKA (reference sequence). This CDR3 is CSARLTGNEKLFF. The CDR3 DNA follows: TGCAGTGCTAGACTTACAGGGAACGAAAAACTGTTTTTT.

The chain carries TRBV5-4 and TRBJ1-1; D ambiguous. Looked up from germline, CDR1 is SGHNT and CDR2 is YYREEE (reference sequence). V lost 4 bases to trimming and J lost 5 bases, with 12 bases between them. This CDR3 is built from 13 residues. The CDR3 DNA reads as TGTGCCAGCAGCCCGGTGGGGAAAACTGAAGCTTTCTTT. As protein: CASSPVGKTEAFF.

The gene calls are TRBV6-2 or TRBV6-3 and TRBJ2-5; TRBD1 matches 8 bases. In germline, CDR1 is MNHEY, CDR2 SVGEGT. This CDR3 is built from 14 residues. Losses at the gene ends were 6 bases for V and 8 bases for J; bases not matched to a gene: 11. The CDR3 DNA reads TGTGCCAGCAGACTACTGGCAGGGGGCATCACCCAGTACTTC. Its protein product is CASRLLAGGITQYF.

Here the CDR3 reads CASSRQGSQETQYF. CDR3 coding DNA: TGTGCCAGCAGTCGACAGGGCAGCCAAGAGACCCAGTACTTC. The V gene is TRBV27, the J gene TRBJ2-5; 7 bases agree with TRBD1. Germline CDR1 is MNHEY and CDR2 is SMNVEV (reference sequence). With 5 bases clipped from V and 1 base from J, the junction kept 4 bases outside the gene matches. This CDR3 is 14 amino acids long.

The V gene is TRBV6-1, the J gene TRBJ1-2; D might be TRBD1 (6 bases). From germline, CDR1 is MNHNS and CDR2 SASEGT. The CDR3 has 13 residues. Trimming removed 3 bases at V and 4 bases at J, with 9 bases between. The CDR3 region is CASSETGRYGYTF. CDR3 in DNA: TGTGCCAGCAGTGAGACAGGTCGCTATGGCTACACCTTC.

In its sample, this clonotype was seen a few times. The chain has TRBV7-2 and TRBJ1-1; D unclear. Trimming left V 5 bases short and J 3 bases short, with 19 bases between. The germline V gene encodes CDR1 SGHTA and CDR2 FQGNSA. This CDR3 region has 16 residues. This chain's CDR3 is CASSPKPPTGDTEAFF. As DNA, the CDR3 is TGTGCCAGCAGCCCCAAACCTCCTACTGGGGACACTGAAGCTTTCTTT.

This clonotype was picked up one time. The rearrangement uses TRBV6-1 and TRBJ2-2; no reliable D call. The CDR3 loop spans 17 amino acids. Germline V CDR1 and CDR2: MNHNS, SASEGT. Trimming took off 10 bases at V and 1 base at J, with 22 bases between the two ends. CDR3 protein: CATTLWKRAENTGELFF. CDR3 in DNA: TGTGCCACCACCCTTTGGAAGCGAGCCGAGAACACCGGGGAGCTGTTTTTT.

V and J are TRBV20-1 and TRBJ1-1; no clear D. Germline CDR1 reads DFQATT; CDR2 reads SNEGSKA (reference sequence). This CDR3 region has 15 residues. V lost 6 bases and J lost 4, with 21 bases in between. The CDR3 nucleotides are TGCAGTGCCCATGAGGGCAGTCTTGGGAGCACTGAAGCTTTCTTT. It codes for CSAHEGSLGSTEAFF.

The CDR3 bases are TGTGCCAGCAGTTTATCAGGGATCTCCTACGAGCAGTACTTC. Translated, it gives CASSLSGISYEQYF. The chain is built from TRBV27 and TRBJ2-7; no definite D call. The CDR3 covers 14 residues. CDR1 and CDR2 (germline): MNHEY, SMNVEV (reference sequence). Deletions cut 0 bases from V and 0 bases from J, with 6 bases between.

A note on this clonotype: At one end, the junction sequence differs from germline, possibly due to a read error. The rearrangement uses TRBV7-7 and TRBJ2-2, with D possibly TRBD1 on 5 matching bases. This CDR3 is built from 14 residues. Germline CDR1 SSHAT, CDR2 FNYEAQ (reference sequence). The CDR3 coding sequence is TGTGCTAGCAGCGCCACAGGGAACACCGGGGAGCTGTTTTTT. It encodes CASSATGNTGELFF.

This clonotype was seen a few times. The chain has TRBV20-1 and TRBJ1-5, with a weak D call TRBD1 (6 bases). CDR3 length equals 15 residues. Deletions cut 3 bases from V and 0 bases from J, with 12 bases between. Germline CDR1 and CDR2: DFQATT and SNEGSKA (reference sequence). In DNA form, the CDR3 reads TGCAGTGCTAGCGGGGGCGGTCATAGCAATCAGCCCCAGCATTTT. Residues: CSASGGGHSNQPQHF.

The V and J genes are TRBV5-4 and TRBJ2-1; a possible D gene is TRBD2 (6 bases). Per germline, CDR1 SGHNT and CDR2 YYREEE (reference sequence). CDR3 length equals 15 residues. Trimming took off 0 bases at V and 5 bases at J, with 12 bases between the two ends. CDR3 nucleotides: TGTGCCAGCAGCTTGGCGACTAGTTGGGACAATGAGCAGTTCTTC. It is translated as CASSLATSWDNEQFF.